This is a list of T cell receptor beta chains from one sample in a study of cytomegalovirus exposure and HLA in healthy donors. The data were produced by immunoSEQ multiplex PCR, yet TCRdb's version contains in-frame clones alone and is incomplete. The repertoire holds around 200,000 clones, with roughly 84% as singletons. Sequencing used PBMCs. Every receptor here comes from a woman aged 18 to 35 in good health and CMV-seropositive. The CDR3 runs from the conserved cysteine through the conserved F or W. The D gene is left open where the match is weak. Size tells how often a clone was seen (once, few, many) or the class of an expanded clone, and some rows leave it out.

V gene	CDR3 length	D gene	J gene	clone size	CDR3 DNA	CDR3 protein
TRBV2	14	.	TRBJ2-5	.	TGTGCCAGCAGATATCACAGGAATGGAGAGACCCAGTACTTC	CASRYHRNGETQYF
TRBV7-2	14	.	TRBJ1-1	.	TGTGCCAGCAGCTTAGATGGGCTCAACACTGAAGCTTTCTTT	CASSLDGLNTEAFF
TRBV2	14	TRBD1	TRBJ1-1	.	TGTGCCAGCAGCACAGGGGGGGGGTTCACTGAAGCTTTCTTT	CASSTGGGFTEAFF
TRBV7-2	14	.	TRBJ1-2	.	TGTGCCAGCAGCTTAGCGAGGACAGTTAATGGCTACACCTTC	CASSLARTVNGYTF
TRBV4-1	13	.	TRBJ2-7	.	TGCGCCAGCAGCCAAGAAGGGGGATACGAGCAGTACTTC	CASSQEGGYEQYF
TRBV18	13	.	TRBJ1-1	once	TGTGCCAGCTCACCACCGGGGGGCACTGAAGCTTTCTTT	CASSPPGGTEAFF
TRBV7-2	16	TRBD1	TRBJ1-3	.	TGTGCCAGCAGAACCTATGGGACAGACTCTGGAAACACCATATATTTT	CASRTYGTDSGNTIYF
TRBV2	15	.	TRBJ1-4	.	TGTGCCAGCGGTGGACAGTTAGTTATAAATGAAAAACTGTTTTTT	CASGGQLVINEKLFF
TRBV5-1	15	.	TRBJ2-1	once	TGCGCCAGCTACTCAGGGACTTTCTCCTACAATGAGCAGTTCTTC	CASYSGTFSYNEQFF
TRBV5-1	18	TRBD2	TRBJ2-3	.	TGCGCCAGCAGCTTGTATGGGACTAGCGGGGGGACCACAGATACGCAGTATTTT	CASSLYGTSGGTTDTQYF
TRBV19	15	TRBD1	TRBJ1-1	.	TGTGCCAGTAGTCTACAGGGGGCGACGAACACTGAAGCTTTCTTT	CASSLQGATNTEAFF
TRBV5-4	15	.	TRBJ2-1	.	TGTGCCAGCAGCTTGGGAAGCGGGCCTCTTAATGAGCAGTTCTTC	CASSLGSGPLNEQFF
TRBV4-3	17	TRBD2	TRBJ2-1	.	TGCGCCAGCAGCCAAGAGGGCGGCGGGGGGCATTTAAATGAGCAGTTCTTC	CASSQEGGGGHLNEQFF
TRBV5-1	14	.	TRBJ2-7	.	TGCGCCAGCAGCTTGTTGACTAGGGAGTACGAGCAGTACTTC	CASSLLTREYEQYF
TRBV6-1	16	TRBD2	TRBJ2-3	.	TGTGCCAGCAGTGAAGCGTCCCTAGCGGGGACGAATACGCAGTATTTT	CASSEASLAGTNTQYF
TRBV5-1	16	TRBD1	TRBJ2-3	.	TGCGCCAGCAGCCCAACAGGGGAATCGGGCCCAGATACGCAGTATTTT	CASSPTGESGPDTQYF
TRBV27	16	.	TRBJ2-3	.	TGTGCCAGCAGTTTATACGCAGGGGGGATTTCAGATACGCAGTATTTT	CASSLYAGGISDTQYF
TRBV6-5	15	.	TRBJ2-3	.	TGTGCCAGCAGTTACTCGTTGGAGGGGTCAGATACGCAGTATTTT	CASSYSLEGSDTQYF
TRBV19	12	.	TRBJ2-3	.	TGTGCCACCCTGGGAGGCTTAGATACGCAGTATTTT	CATLGGLDTQYF
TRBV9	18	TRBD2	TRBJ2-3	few	TGTGCCAGCAGCGTATGGGCTAGCGGGGGGACAAACACAGATACGCAGTATTTT	CASSVWASGGTNTDTQYF
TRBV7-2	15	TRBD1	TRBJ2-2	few	TGTGCCAGCAGACCCACAGGGGCGCTCACCGGGGAGCTGTTTTTT	CASRPTGALTGELFF
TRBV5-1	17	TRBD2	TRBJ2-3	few	TGCGCCAGCAGCTTACCCAAGCGGGACGGTCGGTCAGATACGCAGTATTTT	CASSLPKRDGRSDTQYF
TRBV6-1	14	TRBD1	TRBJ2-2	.	TGTGCCAGCAGTGTAATCCGGGACAGGGGGGAGCTGTTTTTT	CASSVIRDRGELFF
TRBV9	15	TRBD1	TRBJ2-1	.	TGTGCCAGCAGCTCCCGGGACAGGGTCTACAATGAGCAGTTCTTC	CASSSRDRVYNEQFF
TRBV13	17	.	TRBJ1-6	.	TGTGCCAGCAGCAGGACCGGGGGAAGCTCCTATAATTCACCCCTCCACTTT	CASSRTGGSSYNSPLHF
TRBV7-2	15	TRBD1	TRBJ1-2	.	TGTGCCAGCAGCCCCCAGCAGGGGGGTTCCTATGGCTACACCTTC	CASSPQQGGSYGYTF
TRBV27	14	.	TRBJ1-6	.	TGTGCCACCAGAGAGAATTCCTATAATTCACCCCTCCACTTT	CATRENSYNSPLHF
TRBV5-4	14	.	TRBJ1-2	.	TGTGCCAGCAGTTTGGGGACAAGTAACTATGGCTACACCTTC	CASSLGTSNYGYTF
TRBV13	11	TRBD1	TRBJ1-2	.	TGTGCCACGCTACAGGGGCGCGGCTACACCTTC	CATLQGRGYTF
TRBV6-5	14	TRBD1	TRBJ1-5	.	TGTGCCAGCAGTTACTCGACAGGGTCACAGCCCCAGCATTTT	CASSYSTGSQPQHF
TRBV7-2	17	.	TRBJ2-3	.	TGTGCCAGCAGCCGCCCCCCGGGGACAACCAGCACAGATACGCAGTATTTT	CASSRPPGTTSTDTQYF
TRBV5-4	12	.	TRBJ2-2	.	TGTGCCAGCAGCTTGACGGCCGGGGAGCTGTTTTTT	CASSLTAGELFF
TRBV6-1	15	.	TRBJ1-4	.	TGTGCCAGCAGTGAAACAGTTGCAACTAATGAAAAACTGTTTTTT	CASSETVATNEKLFF
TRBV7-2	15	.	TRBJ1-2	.	TGTGCCAGCAGTACTCTCAATACAGGTGACTATGGCTACACCTTC	CASSTLNTGDYGYTF
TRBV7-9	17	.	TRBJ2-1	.	TGTGCCAGCATCGACGGTTACAAAGCGGGCAACTACAATGAGCAGTTCTTC	CASIDGYKAGNYNEQFF
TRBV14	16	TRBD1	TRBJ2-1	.	TGTGCCAGCAGCCAAGGGGACAGCCGCTTCTACAATGAGCAGTTCTTC	CASSQGDSRFYNEQFF
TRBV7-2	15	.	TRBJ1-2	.	TGTGCCAGCAGCTCTACTATATGGGGGGAGGGTGGCTACACCTTC	CASSSTIWGEGGYTF
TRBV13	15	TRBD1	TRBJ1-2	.	TGTGCCACCATAACCCGACAGGGGGGCCGGGGAGGCTACACCTTC	CATITRQGGRGGYTF
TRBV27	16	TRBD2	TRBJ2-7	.	TGTGCCAGCAGTCCCTCCCTAGCGGGGGGGTTCCACGAGCAGTACTTC	CASSPSLAGGFHEQYF
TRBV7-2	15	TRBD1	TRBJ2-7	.	TGTGCCAGCAGCTCACGGACAGGGAGGTCCTACGAGCAGTACTTC	CASSSRTGRSYEQYF
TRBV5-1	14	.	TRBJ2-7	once	TGCGCCAGCAGCTTGGTCGCGGGGTCGAGGGAGCAGTACTTC	CASSLVAGSREQYF
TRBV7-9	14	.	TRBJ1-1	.	TGTGCCAGCAGCCCCTACGGAGGGGTGACTGAAGCTTTCTTT	CASSPYGGVTEAFF
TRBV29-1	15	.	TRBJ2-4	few	TGCAGCGTTGGTGGCGGGGTAATTGGGACGAACATTCAGTACTTC	CSVGGGVIGTNIQYF
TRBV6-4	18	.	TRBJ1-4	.	TGTGCCAGCACCTACGTTTTTATTACAGAGAAGGTGTATGAAAAACTGTTTTTT	CASTYVFITEKVYEKLFF
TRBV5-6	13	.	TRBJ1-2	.	TGTGCCAGCAGCTACCAGGGCCTCGATGGCTACACCTTC	CASSYQGLDGYTF
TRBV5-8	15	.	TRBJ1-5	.	TGTGCCAGCAGCTTGGAAGGAGCGAGCAATCAGCCCCAGCATTTT	CASSLEGASNQPQHF
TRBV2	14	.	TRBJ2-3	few	TGTGCCAGCAGCAGGGACTGGCTCACAGATACGCAGTATTTT	CASSRDWLTDTQYF